What follows are 11 T cell receptor beta chains derived from one specimen sequenced in a study of blood T cell repertoires in COVID-19 (dated by TCRdb to the early 2020s). The protocol used for the library was the immunoSEQ multiplex PCR assay. TCRdb obtained this table from immuneACCESS and retained in-frame rearrangements with V and J assigned. These tables miss some clones; where compared with another copy, unresolved V genes account for less than half of the shortfall, and the remainder is unexplained. This sample has roughly 77,000 clones in its table, and approximately 88% of those were observed once. The ten largest clones capture about 4.6% of the sample. The sequenced sample was peripheral blood. The receptors were gathered from a human donor in a cohort sampled during active COVID-19.

The J gene is TRBJ2-7, the V gene TRBV7-2; 8 nucleotides align to TRBD2. The CDR3 contains 14 residues. Germline-derived CDR1 and CDR2 are SGHTA and FQGNSA. The trim removed 5 bases at V and 4 bases at J, leaving 7 bases unmatched. CDR3 region: CASSPGGRGYEQYF. CDR3 coding DNA: TGTGCCAGCAGCCCGGGAGGGCGAGGGTACGAGCAGTACTTC.

This rearrangement joins TRBV7-9 to TRBJ1-2; D possibly corresponds to TRBD1 (6 bases). Germline V gene sequence: CDR1 SEHNR, CDR2 FQNEAQ (reference sequence). The CDR3 loop spans 14 amino acids. Trimming pared 1 base from V and 7 bases from J, leaving 13 bases between. The CDR3 DNA reads as TGTGCCAGCAGCTTAGTCCCTCCAGGGGCTGGCTACACCTTC. This codes for CASSLVPPGAGYTF. Using reference TRBV7-9 and TRBJ1-2 for the parts outside the CDR3, the full variable domain is DTGVSQNPRHKITKRGQNVTFRCDPISEHNRLYWYRQTLGQGPEFLTYFQNEAQLEKSRLLSDRFSAERPKGSFSTLEIQRTEQGDSAMYLCASSLVPPGAGYTFGSGTRLTVV.

V is TRBV3-1 (or the pseudogene TRBV3-2) and J is TRBJ2-5, with 7 bases matching TRBD1. Germline assignment: CDR1 LGHDT and CDR2 YNNKEL (reference sequence). The junction had 4 bases not matched to a gene; V was cut back by 1 base and J by 5 bases. The CDR3 sequence is 14 residues long. CDR3 nucleotide sequence: TGTGCCAGCAGCCAAGCGAGGGGGCGGGAGACCCAGTACTTC. Amino acids: CASSQARGRETQYF.

V and J are TRBV7-9 and TRBJ2-1, with 7 bases lining up with TRBD1. CDR1 and CDR2 from the germline V gene are SEHNR and FQNEAQ (reference sequence). CDR3 length: 13 residues. The ends lost 5 bases at V and 10 bases at J; junction bases unmatched: 8. The CDR3 region is CASSERQGNEQFF. The CDR3 DNA sequence: TGTGCCAGCAGCGAACGACAGGGCAACGAGCAGTTCTTC.

The chain is built from TRBV14 and TRBJ2-7, with 10 bases identical to TRBD1. After removal of 6 bases from V and 5 bases from J, the junction contained 7 bases not matched to a gene. Per the germline V gene, CDR1 is SGHDN and CDR2 is FVKESK. The CDR3 consists of 14 residues. The CDR3 sequence: CASSPDRGPHEQYF. In DNA form, the CDR3 reads TGTGCCAGCAGTCCTGACAGGGGGCCCCACGAGCAGTACTTC.

The rearrangement joins TRBV5-4 to TRBJ1-2, with D tentatively TRBD1 (6 bases). The CDR3 sequence is 14 residues long. CDR1 is SGHNT and CDR2 is YYREEE in the germline V gene (reference sequence). Trimming shortened V by 4 bases and J by 8 bases, and 18 bases separated the two germline ends. The CDR3 bases are TGTGCCAGCAGCCCTGGGCGGGGGGCAGGCGGCTACACCTTC. Protein sequence: CASSPGRGAGGYTF.

The chain combines TRBV7-8 with TRBJ1-5; maybe TRBD1 (5 bases). Trimming took off 5 bases at V and 6 bases at J, with 14 bases between the two ends. The CDR3 spans 14 residues. Germline V gene data show CDR1 as SGHVS and CDR2 as FQNEAQ. The CDR3: CASSLSPTGQPQHF. CDR3 DNA sequence: TGTGCCAGCAGCCTCTCGCCAACAGGTCAGCCCCAGCATTTT.

This chain uses TRBV11-2 with TRBJ2-7; 7 bases line up with TRBD1. Germline loops: CDR1 SGHAT, CDR2 FQNNGV. J lost 3 bases, V lost 4 bases, and 6 bases had no gene match. The CDR3 extends over 14 amino acids. CDR3 coding DNA: TGTGCCAGCAGCTCGTCGACAGGGAGCTACGAGCAGTACTTC. It codes for CASSSSTGSYEQYF.

As for this clone: At the DNA level, this CDR3 is encoded by other sequences in the same sample as well. V gene TRBV10-3 combines with J gene TRBJ2-2; 11 bases map to TRBD2. The CDR3 has 15 residues. J was trimmed by 1 base and V by 10 bases; bases with no gene match: 5. Germline loops: CDR1 ENHRY, CDR2 SYGVKD. CDR3 DNA: TGTGCCACGTCGGGACTAGCGGAGAACACCGGGGAGCTGTTTTTT. It translates to CATSGLAENTGELFF.

This clone was detected only a few times. This chain uses TRBV4-1 with TRBJ1-6; no reliable D call. V lost 0 bases, J lost 11 bases, and 8 bases lay in between. This CDR3 comprises 13 residues. Germline V gene data show CDR1 as MGHRA and CDR2 as YSYEKL. CDR3 bases: TGCGCCAGCAGCCAAGATGCGGGTCCACCCCTCCACTTT. It codes for CASSQDAGPPLHF.

The rearrangement links TRBV10-3 to TRBJ1-6; 8 bases map to TRBD1. Germline assignment: CDR1 ENHRY and CDR2 SYGVKD. This CDR3 is built from 16 residues. The V segment lost 6 bases and the J segment 0 bases; nucleotides outside the gene matches: 4. Here the CDR3 DNA reads TGTGCCATCAGGAAGGACAGGGACTCCTATAATTCACCCCTCCACTTT. This encodes CAIRKDRDSYNSPLHF.